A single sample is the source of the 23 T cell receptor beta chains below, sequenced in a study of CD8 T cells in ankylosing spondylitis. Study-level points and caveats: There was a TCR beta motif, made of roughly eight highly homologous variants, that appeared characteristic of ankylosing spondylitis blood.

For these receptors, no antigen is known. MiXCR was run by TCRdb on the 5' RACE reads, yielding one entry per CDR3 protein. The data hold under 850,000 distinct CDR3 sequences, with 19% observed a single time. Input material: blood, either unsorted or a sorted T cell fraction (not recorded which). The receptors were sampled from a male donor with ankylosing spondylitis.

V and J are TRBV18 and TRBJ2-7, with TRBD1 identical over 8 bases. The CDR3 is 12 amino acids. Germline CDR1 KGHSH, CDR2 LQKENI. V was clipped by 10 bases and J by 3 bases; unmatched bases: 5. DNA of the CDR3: TGTGCCACTAAAGGACAGGGCTACGAGCAGTACTTC. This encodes CATKGQGYEQYF.

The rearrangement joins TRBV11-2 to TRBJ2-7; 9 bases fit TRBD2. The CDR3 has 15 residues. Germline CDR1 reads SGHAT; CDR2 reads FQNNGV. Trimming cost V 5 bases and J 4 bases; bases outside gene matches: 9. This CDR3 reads CASSQSSGGKYEQYF. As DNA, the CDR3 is TGTGCCAGCAGCCAAAGCAGCGGGGGGAAATACGAGCAGTACTTC.

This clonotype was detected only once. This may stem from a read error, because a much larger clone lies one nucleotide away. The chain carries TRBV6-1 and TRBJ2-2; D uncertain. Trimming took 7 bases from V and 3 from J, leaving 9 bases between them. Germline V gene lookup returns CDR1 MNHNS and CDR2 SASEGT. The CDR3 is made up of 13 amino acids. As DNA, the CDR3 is TGTGCCAGCATCCCACCCTACACCGGGGAGCTGTTTTTT. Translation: CASIPPYTGELFF.

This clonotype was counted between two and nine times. The CDR3 DNA reads as TGCAGTGCTAGCGCGAGCACAGATACGCAGTATTTT. This encodes CSASASTDTQYF. The chain links TRBV20-1 to TRBJ2-3; D remains unclear. CDR1 is DFQATT and CDR2 is SNEGSKA in the germline V gene (reference sequence). The CDR3 runs to 12 residues. V was pared by 3 bases and J by 0 bases, with 4 bases between.

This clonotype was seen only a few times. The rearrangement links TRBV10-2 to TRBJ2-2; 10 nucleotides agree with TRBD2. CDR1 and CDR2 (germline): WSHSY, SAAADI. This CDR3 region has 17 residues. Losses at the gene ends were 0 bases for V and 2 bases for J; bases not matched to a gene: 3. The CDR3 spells CASSESGLAVNTGELFF. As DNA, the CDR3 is TGCGCCAGCAGTGAGTCAGGACTAGCGGTTAACACCGGGGAGCTGTTTTTT.

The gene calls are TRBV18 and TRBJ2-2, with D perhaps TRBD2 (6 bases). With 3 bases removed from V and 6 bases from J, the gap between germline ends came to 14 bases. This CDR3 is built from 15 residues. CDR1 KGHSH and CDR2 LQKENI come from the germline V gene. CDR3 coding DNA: TGTGCCAGCTCACCGAACTCGGGGGTACCCGGGGAGCTGTTTTTT. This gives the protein CASSPNSGVPGELFF.

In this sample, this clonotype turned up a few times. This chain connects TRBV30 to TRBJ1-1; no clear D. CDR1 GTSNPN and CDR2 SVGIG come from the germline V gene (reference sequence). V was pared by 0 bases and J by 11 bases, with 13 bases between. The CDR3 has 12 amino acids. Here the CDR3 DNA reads TGTGCCTGGAGTGTAGTCCAGTCGAGGGCTTTCTTT. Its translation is CAWSVVQSRAFF.

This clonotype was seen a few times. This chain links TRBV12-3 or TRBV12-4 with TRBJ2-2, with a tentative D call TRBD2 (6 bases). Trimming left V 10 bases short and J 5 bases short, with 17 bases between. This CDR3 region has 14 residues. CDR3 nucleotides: TGTGCCACCCTAGGGACTCGAGGGACCGGGGAGCTGTTTTTT. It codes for CATLGTRGTGELFF.

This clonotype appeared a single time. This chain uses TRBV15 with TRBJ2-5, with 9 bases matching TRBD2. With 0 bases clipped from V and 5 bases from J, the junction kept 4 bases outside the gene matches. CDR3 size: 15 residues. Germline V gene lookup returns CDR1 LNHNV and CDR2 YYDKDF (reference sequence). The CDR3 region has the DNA TGTGCCACCAGCAGAGAAAGCGGGGGGCGGGAGACCCAGTACTTC. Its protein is CATSRESGGRETQYF.

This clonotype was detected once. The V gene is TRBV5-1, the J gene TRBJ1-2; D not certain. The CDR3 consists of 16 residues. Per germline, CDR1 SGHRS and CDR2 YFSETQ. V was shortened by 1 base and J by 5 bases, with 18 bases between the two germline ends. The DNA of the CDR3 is TGCGCCAGCAGCTTGTTCCAGCCCGACCTGGTTTATGGCTACACCTTC. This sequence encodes CASSLFQPDLVYGYTF.

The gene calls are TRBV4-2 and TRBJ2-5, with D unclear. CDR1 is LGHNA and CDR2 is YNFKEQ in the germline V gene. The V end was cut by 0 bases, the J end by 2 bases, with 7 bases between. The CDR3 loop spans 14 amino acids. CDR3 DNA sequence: TGTGCCAGCAGCCAAGAACGGCGGCAAGAGACCCAGTACTTC. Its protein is CASSQERRQETQYF.

The DNA for the CDR3 is TGTGCCATCAACGACAGGGACAATCAGCCCCAGCATTTT. This gives the protein CAINDRDNQPQHF. This chain joins TRBV6-2 or TRBV6-3 and TRBJ1-5, with TRBD1 matching over 7 bases. The germline gives CDR1 MNHEY, CDR2 SVGEGT. This CDR3 contains 13 residues. With V trimmed by 10 bases and J by 3 bases, 6 bases remained unmatched.

In DNA form, the CDR3 reads TGCAGCGTTGTGGGGTTCCAAGAGACCCAGTACTTC. Residues: CSVVGFQETQYF. This chain links TRBV29-1 with TRBJ2-5, with no clear D. Trimming took 4 bases from V and 1 from J, leaving 7 bases between them. Germline values: CDR1 SQVTM, CDR2 ANQGSEA. This CDR3 is built from 12 residues.

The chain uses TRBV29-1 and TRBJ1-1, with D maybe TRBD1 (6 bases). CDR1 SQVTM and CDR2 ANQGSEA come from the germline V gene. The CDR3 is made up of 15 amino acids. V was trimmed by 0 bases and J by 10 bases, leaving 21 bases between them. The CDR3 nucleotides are TGCAGCGTTGAAGATCGGGTAGGGGGGTCCCTCGGAGCTTTCTTT. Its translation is CSVEDRVGGSLGAFF. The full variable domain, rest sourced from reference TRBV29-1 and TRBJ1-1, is SAVISQKPSRDICQRGTSLTIQCQVDSQVTMMFWYRQQPGQSLTLIATANQGSEATYESGFVIDKFPISRPNLTFSTLTVSNMSPEDSSIYLCSVEDRVGGSLGAFFGQGTRLTVV.

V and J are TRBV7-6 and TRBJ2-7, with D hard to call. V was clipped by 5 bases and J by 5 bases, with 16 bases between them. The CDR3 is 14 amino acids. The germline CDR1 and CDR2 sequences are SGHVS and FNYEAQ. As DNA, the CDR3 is TGTGCCAGCAGCATAGGCCCTGGTCGCGACGAGCAGTACTTC. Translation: CASSIGPGRDEQYF.

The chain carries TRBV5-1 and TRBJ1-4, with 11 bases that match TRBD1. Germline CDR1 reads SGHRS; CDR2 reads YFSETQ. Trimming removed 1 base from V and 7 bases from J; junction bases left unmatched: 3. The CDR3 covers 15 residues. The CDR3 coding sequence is TGCGCCAGCAGCTTGATGGGACAGGGGGGTGAAAAACTGTTTTTT. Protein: CASSLMGQGGEKLFF. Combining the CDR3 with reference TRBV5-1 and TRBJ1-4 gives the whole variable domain KAGVTQTPRYLIKTRGQQVTLSCSPISGHRSVSWYQQTPGQGLQFLFEYFSETQRNKGNFPGRFSGRQFSNSRSEMNVSTLELGDSALYLCASSLMGQGGEKLFFGSGTQLSVL.

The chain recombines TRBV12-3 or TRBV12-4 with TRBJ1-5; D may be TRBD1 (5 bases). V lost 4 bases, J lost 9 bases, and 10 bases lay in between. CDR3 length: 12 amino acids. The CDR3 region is CASSYRGGPQHF. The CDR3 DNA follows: TGTGCCAGCAGTTACCGCGGGGGGCCCCAGCATTTT.

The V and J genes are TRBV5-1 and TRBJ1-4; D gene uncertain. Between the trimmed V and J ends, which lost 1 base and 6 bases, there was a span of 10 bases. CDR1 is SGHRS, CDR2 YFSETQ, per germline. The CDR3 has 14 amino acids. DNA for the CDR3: TGCGCCAGCAGCTTGTCGCATCCAGATGAAAAACTGTTTTTT. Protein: CASSLSHPDEKLFF.

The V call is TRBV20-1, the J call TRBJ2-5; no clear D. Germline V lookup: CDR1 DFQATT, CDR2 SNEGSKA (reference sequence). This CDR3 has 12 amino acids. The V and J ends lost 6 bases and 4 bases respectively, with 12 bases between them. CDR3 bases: TGCAGTGCCCCAGTGGGGTCAGAGACCCAGTACTTC. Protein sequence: CSAPVGSETQYF.

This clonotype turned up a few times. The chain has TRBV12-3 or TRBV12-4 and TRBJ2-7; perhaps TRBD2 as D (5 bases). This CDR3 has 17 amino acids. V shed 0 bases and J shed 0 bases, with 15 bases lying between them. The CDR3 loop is CASSLAGFSVFSYEQYF. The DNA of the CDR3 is TGTGCCAGCAGTTTAGCGGGTTTTAGCGTCTTCTCCTACGAGCAGTACTTC.

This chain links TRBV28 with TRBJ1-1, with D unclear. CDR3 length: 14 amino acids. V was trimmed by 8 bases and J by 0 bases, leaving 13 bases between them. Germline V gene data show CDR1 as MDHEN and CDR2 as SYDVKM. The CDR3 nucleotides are TGTGCCAGCCAATTCCAGATCATGAACACTGAAGCTTTCTTT. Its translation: CASQFQIMNTEAFF.

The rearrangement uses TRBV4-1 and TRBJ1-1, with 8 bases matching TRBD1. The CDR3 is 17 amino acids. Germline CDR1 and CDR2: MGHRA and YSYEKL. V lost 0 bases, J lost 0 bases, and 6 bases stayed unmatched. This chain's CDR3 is CASSQDAPGGMNTEAFF. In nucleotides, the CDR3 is TGCGCCAGCAGCCAAGATGCGCCAGGGGGCATGAACACTGAAGCTTTCTTT.

DNA of the CDR3: TGTGCCAGCAGCTTAGGGTACGGGGGATCCTACGAGCAGTACTTC. It specifies CASSLGYGGSYEQYF. The genes are TRBV11-2 and TRBJ2-7; perhaps TRBD2 as D (6 bases). Trimming removed 1 base at V and 1 base at J, with 11 bases between. Germline V CDR1 and CDR2: SGHAT, FQNNGV. This CDR3 is built from 15 residues.